The 8 T cell receptor beta chains reported below all come from one sample, sequenced in a study of cytomegalovirus exposure and HLA in healthy donors. PCR involved 60 Vbeta and 13 Jbeta primers. Sequencing used immunoSEQ multiplex PCR; TCRdb keeps in-frame clones, though not all of them. The sample holds over 70,000 clones, approximately 70% seen once. What was sequenced was PBMCs. The origin of the receptors is a man aged 25 to 40 in good health and CMV-seronegative.

The rearrangement joins TRBV13 to TRBJ2-7, with 11 bases identical to TRBD1. The CDR3 is 13 residues long. Germline CDR1 is PRHDT and CDR2 is FYEKMQ (reference sequence). V was pared by 6 bases and J by 4 bases, with 2 bases of the junction left unmatched. CDR3 sequence: CASSRDRGYEQYF. The DNA of the CDR3 is TGTGCCAGCAGTAGGGACAGGGGGTACGAGCAGTACTTC.

V gene TRBV5-4 combines with J gene TRBJ2-7; TRBD1 is a possible D gene (6 bases). The germline V and J ends were trimmed by 4 bases and 2 bases, with 10 bases remaining between them. This CDR3 contains 13 residues. The V gene's germline CDR1 is SGHNT and CDR2 YYREEE (reference sequence). This CDR3 is CASSDTGTYEQYF. DNA of the CDR3: TGTGCCAGCAGCGATACAGGGACCTACGAGCAGTACTTC.

The table lists this clone with a few counts. Other DNA sequences in this sample translate to the same CDR3. This chain uses TRBV28 with TRBJ2-7, with 8 bases that match TRBD1. CDR3 length: 14 residues. Unmatched junction bases numbered 2, after V lost 2 bases and J lost 2 bases. CDR1 and CDR2 (germline): MDHEN, SYDVKM. The CDR3 DNA sequence: TGTGCCAGCAGTTTAGGGACAGGACCCTACGAGCAGTACTTC. It encodes CASSLGTGPYEQYF.

This clone occurred a few times. The CDR3 bases are TGTGCCTGGAGTACGGGGAGTGAAGCTTTCTTT. Amino acids: CAWSTGSEAFF. The chain couples TRBV30 to TRBJ1-1, with D unresolved. Germline V gene lookup returns CDR1 GTSNPN and CDR2 SVGIG (reference sequence). Trimming stripped 2 bases from V and 7 bases from J, with 8 bases between. This CDR3 has 11 residues.

This clone showed up just a few times. V and J are TRBV4-3 and TRBJ2-6; possible D gene TRBD1, 5 bases. Germline CDR1 and CDR2: LGHNA and YSLEER. The length of the CDR3 is 16 residues. Between the trimmed V and J ends, which lost 1 base and 0 bases, there was a span of 7 bases. CDR3 DNA sequence: TGCGCCAGCAGCCAAGTGGGGCCCTCTGGGGCCAACGTCCTGACTTTC. Translated: CASSQVGPSGANVLTF.

The chain employs TRBV19 and TRBJ2-7, with 8 bases lining up with TRBD1. Germline CDR1 reads LNHDA; CDR2 reads SQIVND (reference sequence). Trimming cost V 4 bases and J 3 bases; bases outside gene matches: 8. The CDR3 extends over 15 amino acids. The CDR3 DNA reads TGTGCCAGTAGTACCCGCGGGACAGGTAGCTACGAGCAGTACTTC. It yields the protein CASSTRGTGSYEQYF.

The chain links TRBV4-3 to TRBJ2-2; 14 nucleotides agree with TRBD2. With 0 bases clipped from V and 1 base from J, the junction kept 7 bases outside the gene matches. Per the germline V gene, CDR1 is LGHNA and CDR2 is YSLEER. The CDR3 spans 20 residues. The CDR3 spells CASSQDLPGLAGVNTGELFF. CDR3 in DNA: TGCGCCAGCAGCCAAGACCTGCCGGGACTAGCGGGGGTGAACACCGGGGAGCTGTTTTTT.

The CDR3 sequence: CASSLLGQGDEKLFF. The CDR3 DNA sequence: TGTGCCAGCAGCTTATTGGGACAGGGAGATGAAAAACTGTTTTTT. This chain connects TRBV13 to TRBJ1-4; 9 bases align to TRBD1. The CDR3 consists of 15 residues. Germline V lookup: CDR1 PRHDT, CDR2 FYEKMQ (reference sequence). The J segment lost 6 bases and the V segment lost 2 bases, leaving 4 bases of the junction unmatched.